A selection of T cell receptor beta chains follows, all from one sample in a study of identical twins. TCRdb re-analysed the 5' RACE reads in MiXCR, keeping a single row per CDR3 protein. This table holds roughly 570,000 distinct CDR3 sequences, roughly 9.5% found once. This sample was also put to use in a study of yellow fever vaccine responses in identical twins.

The specimen was PBMCs. The receptors come from a woman aged 18-35 years in good health. The CDR3 runs from the conserved cysteine through the conserved F or W. A D gene is named only where the DNA matches it firmly. Size is omitted from some rows. Given values are once, few, many or a class for expanded clones.

d_gene | j_gene | len | abundance | v_gene | CDR3nt | CDR3aa
TRBD2 | TRBJ2-5 | 16 | few | TRBV15 | TGTGCCACCAGTCCGACTAGCGGGAGAGTCCCAGAGACCCAGTACTTC | CATSPTSGRVPETQYF
TRBD2 | TRBJ2-5 | 16 | many | TRBV12-3/TRBV12-4 | TGTGCCAGCAGTCCCCCTGGACTAGCGGGGCAAGAGACCCAGTACTTC | CASSPPGLAGQETQYF
- | TRBJ1-3 | 18 | many | TRBV16 | TGTGCCAGCAGCCAATGGTTGAAAACGGGACCGTCGGATGACACCATATATTTT | CASSQWLKTGPSDDTIYF
- | TRBJ2-1 | 18 | many | TRBV12-3/TRBV12-4 | TGTGCCAGCAGTCAATTTATTACGGGGATAATGTTGGGTAATGAGCAGTTCTTC | CASSQFITGIMLGNEQFF
TRBD2 | TRBJ2-7 | 15 | few | TRBV27 | TGTGCCAGCAGTTCCCCACTAGCGGGACGCTACGAGCAGTACTTC | CASSSPLAGRYEQYF
- | TRBJ2-7 | 15 | few | TRBV5-6 | TGTGCCAGCAGCTCTCACGACAGGTTCGGATACGAGCAGTACTTC | CASSSHDRFGYEQYF
- | TRBJ2-6 | 15 | few | TRBV6-1 | TGTGCCAGCAGTGAAGAAGGTGCTGGGGCCAACGTCCTGACTTTC | CASSEEGAGANVLTF
TRBD1 | TRBJ2-2 | 16 | - | TRBV5-1 | TGCGCCAGCAGCAAGGAGCGACAGGGTGGCACCGGGGAGCTGTTTTTT | CASSKERQGGTGELFF
TRBD1 | TRBJ1-4 | 16 | - | TRBV15 | TGTGCCACCAGCTACCGGACAGGCGCAACTAATGAAAAACTGTTTTTT | CATSYRTGATNEKLFF
TRBD1 | TRBJ2-1 | 18 | few | TRBV14 | TGTGCCAGCAGCCAAGATGTTTCAAGGACAGGGGGTCACAATGAGCAGTTCTTC | CASSQDVSRTGGHNEQFF
- | TRBJ2-7 | 11 | - | TRBV20-1 | TGCAGTGCGGCGGGGCTATACGAGCAGTACTTC | CSAAGLYEQYF
- | TRBJ2-2 | 21 | - | TRBV24-1 | TGTGCCACCTGTTATTTCCGCACCGACACTACTAGGGGTGTAAGCACCGGGGAGCTGTTTTTT | CATCYFRTDTTRGVSTGELFF
TRBD1 | TRBJ2-3 | 18 | many | TRBV11-2 | TGTGCCAGCAGACCCGGGACAGGGGCCACAATATTCACAGATACGCAGTATTTT | CASRPGTGATIFTDTQYF
TRBD2 | TRBJ2-1 | 17 | - | TRBV5-1 | TGCGCCAGCAGCTTGGAAGTAGCGGGGCCCATCGTCTATGAGCAGTTCTTC | CASSLEVAGPIVYEQFF
- | TRBJ1-2 | 16 | many | TRBV7-3 | TGTGCCAGCAGCCCGATGGGTGTAGGGGATAACTATGGCTACACCTTC | CASSPMGVGDNYGYTF
TRBD2 | TRBJ2-1 | 15 | - | TRBV6-1 | TGTGCCAGCACCCCTGGGACTAGTGAGGCCAATGAGCAGTTCTTC | CASTPGTSEANEQFF
TRBD1 | TRBJ2-1 | 16 | - | TRBV7-9 | TGTGCCAGCAGCTTAGAACCGGGACAGGGGGCTATTGAGCAGTTCTTC | CASSLEPGQGAIEQFF
- | TRBJ2-1 | 15 | many | TRBV6-2/TRBV6-3 | TGTGCCAGCAGTTACGGGGGGGGCGGCTACAATGAGCAGTTCTTC | CASSYGGGGYNEQFF
TRBD1 | TRBJ2-7 | 17 | - | TRBV28 | TGTGCCAGCAGTTTCCTTTCTCTGAGACAGGGGGCCTACGAGCAGTACTTC | CASSFLSLRQGAYEQYF
TRBD2 | TRBJ2-6 | 20 | - | TRBV4-2 | TGTGCCAGCAGCCGCGCAGTCGGGACTAGCGGGGACTACGGGGCCAACGTCCTGACTTTC | CASSRAVGTSGDYGANVLTF
- | TRBJ2-1 | 12 | few | TRBV7-9 | TGTGCCAGGGGGAGTAACAACAATGAGCAGTTCTTC | CARGSNNNEQFF
TRBD2 | TRBJ2-3 | 15 | few | TRBV28 | TGTGCCGGAGCGTCTGGGACTACACGGACAGATACGCAGTATTTT | CAGASGTTRTDTQYF
- | TRBJ1-1 | 17 | few | TRBV2 | TGTGCCAGCAGCCCCGTCAGACAGGCAAACAGGAACACTGAAGCTTTCTTT | CASSPVRQANRNTEAFF
TRBD2 | TRBJ2-1 | 14 | - | TRBV2 | TGTGCCAGCAGTGGCGGGAGTGGCAACAATGAGCAGTTCTTC | CASSGGSGNNEQFF
- | TRBJ1-2 | 15 | - | TRBV7-9 | TGTGCCAGCAGCTTCGCGGAGGACAGATTAAATGGCTACACCTTC | CASSFAEDRLNGYTF
- | TRBJ2-1 | 20 | - | TRBV28 | TGTGCCAGCAGGCCCTACCCCTCGCGTCCGGAGACTAGCTCCTACAATGAGCAGTTCTTC | CASRPYPSRPETSSYNEQFF
TRBD2 | TRBJ2-5 | 14 | - | TRBV20-1 | TGCAGTGCCGACACAGGACGGGGAGGGGAGACCCAGTACTTC | CSADTGRGGETQYF
- | TRBJ1-1 | 15 | few | TRBV7-2 | TGTGCCAGCAGCCTAGAGGTGGGGGGGAACACTGAAGCTTTCTTT | CASSLEVGGNTEAFF